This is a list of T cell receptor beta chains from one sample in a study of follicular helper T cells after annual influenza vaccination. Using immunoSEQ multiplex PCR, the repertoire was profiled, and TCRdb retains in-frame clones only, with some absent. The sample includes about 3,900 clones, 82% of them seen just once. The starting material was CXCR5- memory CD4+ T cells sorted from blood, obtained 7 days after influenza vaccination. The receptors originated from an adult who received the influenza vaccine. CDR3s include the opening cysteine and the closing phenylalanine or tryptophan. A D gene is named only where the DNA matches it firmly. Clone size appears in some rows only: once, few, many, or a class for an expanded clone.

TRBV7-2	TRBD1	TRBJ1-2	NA	TGTGCCAGCCGTCAGCAAGGGGGCCTAAAGGGCTACACCTTC	CASRQQGGLKGYTF
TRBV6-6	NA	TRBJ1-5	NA	TGTGCCAGCAGTCACTGGTCGGGGAGCAATCAGCCCCAGCATTTT	CASSHWSGSNQPQHF
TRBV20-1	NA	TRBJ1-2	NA	TGCAGTGCTAGCAGGGACTATGGCTACACCTTC	CSASRDYGYTF
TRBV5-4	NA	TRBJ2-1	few	TGTGCCAGCAGCTTTCCTAATTATGAGCAGTTCTTC	CASSFPNYEQFF
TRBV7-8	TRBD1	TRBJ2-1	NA	TGTGCCAGCAGCCCCGAACAGGGGGTCTCCTACAATGAGCAGTTCTTC	CASSPEQGVSYNEQFF
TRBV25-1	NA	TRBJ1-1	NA	TGTGCCACCATGAAGGGGCTCACTGAAGCTTTCTTT	CATMKGLTEAFF
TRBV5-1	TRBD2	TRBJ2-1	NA	TGCGCCAGCAGCTTGGCGTCTAGCGGGGGTGAGCAGTTCTTC	CASSLASSGGEQFF
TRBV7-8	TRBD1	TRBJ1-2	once	TGTGCCAGCAGCTTACAGGGGGCCACTATTAACTATGGCTACACCTTC	CASSLQGATINYGYTF
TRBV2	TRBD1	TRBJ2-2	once	TGTGCCAGCTTGAGGGACAGGGGGAACACCGGGGAGCTGTTTTTT	CASLRDRGNTGELFF
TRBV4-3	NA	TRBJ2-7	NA	TGCGCCAGCAGCCAAGATCCCACAGGGCGGTTCTACGAGCAGTACTTC	CASSQDPTGRFYEQYF
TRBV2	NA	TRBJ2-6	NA	TGTGCCAGCACCCTACGTAAATCTGGGGCCAACGTCCTGACTTTC	CASTLRKSGANVLTF
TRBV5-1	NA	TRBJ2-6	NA	TGCGCCAGCAGCTTGGGCCCCTCTGGGGCCAACGTCCTGACTTTC	CASSLGPSGANVLTF
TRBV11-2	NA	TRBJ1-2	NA	TGTGCCAGCAGCTTCGGGGGGGGCTACACCTTC	CASSFGGGYTF
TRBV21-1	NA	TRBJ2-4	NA	TGTGCCAGCAGCAAAGAGCGGGGTTTTTACTCTCTAGCCAAAAACATTCAGTACTTC	CASSKERGFYSLAKNIQYF
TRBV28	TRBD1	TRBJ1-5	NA	TGTGCCAGCAGCACACCCCCCTCGACAGGGCTTGGTCAGCCCCAGCATTTT	CASSTPPSTGLGQPQHF
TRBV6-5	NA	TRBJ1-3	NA	TGTGCCAGCAGTTACTACCCGACTCCACGAAACACCATATATTTT	CASSYYPTPRNTIYF
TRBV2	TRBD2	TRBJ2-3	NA	TGTGCCAGCAGTCCCCCCGGTTCCAGCGGGGGGCCTAATACGCAGTATTTT	CASSPPGSSGGPNTQYF
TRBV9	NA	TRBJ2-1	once	TGTGCCAGCAGCGTAGACGAGGGATCCTACAATGAGCAGTTCTTC	CASSVDEGSYNEQFF
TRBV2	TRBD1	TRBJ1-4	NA	TGTGCCACCCGGAGGGACAGGGCCTATGAAAAACTGTTTTTT	CATRRDRAYEKLFF
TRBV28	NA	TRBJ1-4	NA	TGTGCCAGCAGTGAGATTCACGGGTTGGCAAAACTGTTTTTT	CASSEIHGLAKLFF
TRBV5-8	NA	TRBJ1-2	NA	TGTGCCAGCAGCATCGGCGTCACGGGCTACACCTTC	CASSIGVTGYTF
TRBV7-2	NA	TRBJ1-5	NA	TGTGCCAGCAGTGGGGGGGATCAGCCCCAGCATTTT	CASSGGDQPQHF